This T cell receptor (beta chain) was found in a study of T cells after yellow fever vaccination. From the 5' RACE reads, TCRdb called clonotypes with MiXCR, one entry per CDR3 protein. The table records hundreds of thousands of distinct CDR3 sequences, 3% to 4.5% of them present only once. The CDR3 has 16 amino acids. Trimming removed 2 bases at V and 4 bases at J, with 15 bases between. The germline CDR1 and CDR2 sequences are SGHRS and YFSETQ. The source is a man aged 18 to 29 who received the YFV17D yellow fever vaccine. The chain joins TRBV5-1 to TRBJ2-2; TRBD2 is a possible D gene (5 bases). The starting material was PBMCs, obtained on the day of the yellow fever booster vaccination. CDR3: CASSFLEGLPTGELFF. CDR3 nucleotides: TGCGCCAGCAGCTTCCTTGAGGGCCTGCCCACCGGGGAGCTGTTTTTT.